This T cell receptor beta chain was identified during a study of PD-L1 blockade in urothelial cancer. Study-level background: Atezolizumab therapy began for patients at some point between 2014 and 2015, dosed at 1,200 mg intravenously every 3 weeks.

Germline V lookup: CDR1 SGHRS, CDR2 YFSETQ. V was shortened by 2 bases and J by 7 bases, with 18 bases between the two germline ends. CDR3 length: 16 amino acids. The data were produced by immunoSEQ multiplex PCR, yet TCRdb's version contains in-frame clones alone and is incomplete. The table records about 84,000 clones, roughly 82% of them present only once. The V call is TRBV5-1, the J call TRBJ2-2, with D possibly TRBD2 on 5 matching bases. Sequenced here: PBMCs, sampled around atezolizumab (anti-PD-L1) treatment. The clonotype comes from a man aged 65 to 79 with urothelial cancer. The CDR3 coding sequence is TGCGCCAGCAGCTTTGATAGTCGGACGAGGGACGGGGAGCTGTTTTTT. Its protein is CASSFDSRTRDGELFF.